Shown below are 18 T cell receptor beta chains from a single sample sequenced in a study of T cells in Graves' hyperthyroidism and ophthalmopathy. RNA transcripts gave rise to amplified TCR beta CDR3 regions. A set of HTBI primers served as the primers for a first-round RT-PCR of the TCR CDR3. A single record per CDR3 protein comes from TCRdb applying MiXCR to the multiplex PCR reads. Of hundreds of thousands of distinct CDR3 sequences in the sample, about a fifth were seen once. The sequencing sample was made of blood. The receptor set was obtained from a man aged 25 to 40 with Graves' ophthalmopathy.

This clonotype was seen repeatedly, ten times or more. This rearrangement joins TRBV20-1 to TRBJ2-7, with D possibly TRBD2 on 5 matching bases. V shed 5 bases and J shed 3 bases, with 11 bases lying between them. Germline-derived CDR1 and CDR2 are DFQATT and SNEGSKA (reference sequence). This CDR3 contains 12 residues. The chain's CDR3 is CSAFGNLYEQYF. The CDR3 DNA follows: TGCAGTGCTTTCGGGAACCTCTACGAGCAGTACTTC.

The chain has TRBV30 and TRBJ2-7; TRBD1 agrees at 10 bases. V lost 4 bases and J lost 7; bases outside the gene matches: 7. The germline gives CDR1 GTSNPN, CDR2 SVGIG (reference sequence). CDR3 length: 13 amino acids. CDR3 loop: CAWTPGQGSEQYF. DNA of the CDR3: TGTGCCTGGACTCCGGGACAGGGGTCAGAGCAGTACTTC.

In its sample, this clonotype was seen a few times. The chain recombines TRBV4-3 with TRBJ2-2; TRBD1 is a possible D gene (5 bases). Deletions cut 2 bases from V and 6 bases from J, with 13 bases between. Germline V gives CDR1 LGHNA, CDR2 YSLEER. CDR3 length: 15 amino acids. CDR3 coding DNA: TGCGCCAGCAGCCAAAAGCCCGCAGGGCCCGGGGAGCTGTTTTTT. Residues: CASSQKPAGPGELFF.

The V gene is TRBV6-2 or TRBV6-3, the J gene TRBJ2-2, with 10 bases aligning to TRBD1. Losses at the gene ends were 5 bases for V and 12 bases for J; bases not matched to a gene: 6. The CDR3 covers 13 residues. Germline values: CDR1 MNHEY, CDR2 SVGEGT. CDR3 sequence reads: CASSGRGQGKLFF. CDR3 in DNA: TGTGCCAGCAGTGGCCGGGGACAGGGGAAGCTGTTTTTT.

At least ten counts were recorded for this clonotype. The rearrangement joins TRBV6-1 to TRBJ2-3; 13 positions match TRBD2. V gave up 6 bases and J gave up 1 base; unmatched junction bases: 4. This CDR3 is 16 amino acids long. Germline assignment: CDR1 MNHNS and CDR2 SASEGT. The CDR3 nucleotides are TGTGCCAGCAGAGGGACTAGCGGGACGGGCACAGATACGCAGTATTTT. Protein product: CASRGTSGTGTDTQYF.

Points on this clonotype: This may be a read error, as it is one base from a much larger clone. The rearrangement links TRBV4-2 to TRBJ2-7, with 9 bases aligning to TRBD1. This CDR3 contains 15 residues. V shed 5 bases and J 5 bases; nucleotides not matched to a gene: 10. Germline loops: CDR1 LGHNA, CDR2 YNFKEQ. The CDR3 loop reads CASSSWGQGWNEQYF. The CDR3 bases are TGTGCCAGCAGCTCATGGGGACAGGGTTGGAACGAGCAGTACTTC.

This rearrangement joins TRBV7-9 to TRBJ2-1, with TRBD2 matching 9 bases. From germline, CDR1 is SEHNR and CDR2 FQNEAQ (reference sequence). Losses at the gene ends were 4 bases for V and 7 bases for J; bases not matched to a gene: 11. This CDR3 is 16 amino acids long. CDR3 sequence: CASSSKPSGMGNEQFF. The CDR3 DNA reads as TGTGCCAGCAGCTCAAAGCCTAGCGGGATGGGGAATGAGCAGTTCTTC.

This clonotype was seen many times. The chain couples TRBV28 to TRBJ2-3; D possibly corresponds to TRBD1 (5 bases). Between the trimmed V and J ends, which lost 1 base and 2 bases, there was a span of 13 bases. This CDR3 has 16 amino acids. CDR1 and CDR2 from the germline V gene are MDHEN and SYDVKM. The CDR3 here is CASSLSAGIVTDTQYF. The CDR3 DNA follows: TGTGCCAGCAGTTTATCCGCAGGGATTGTCACAGATACGCAGTATTTT.

This clonotype turned up a few times. This sequence joins TRBV7-8 and TRBJ1-5; the match to TRBD1 covers 7 bases. V was pared by 9 bases and J by 3 bases, with 8 bases of the junction left unmatched. This CDR3 region has 14 residues. Germline loops: CDR1 SGHVS, CDR2 FQNEAQ. The CDR3 nucleotides read TGTGCCAGTAGTATACAGGGGAACAATCAGCCCCAGCATTTT. Its protein product is CASSIQGNNQPQHF.

This clonotype was counted a few times. This chain connects TRBV7-8 to TRBJ2-1; 9 positions agree with TRBD1. Germline assignment: CDR1 SGHVS and CDR2 FQNEAQ. Germline trimming cut 7 bases from V and 8 bases from J; bases unmatched to any gene: 12. The CDR3 is 15 residues long. CDR3 in DNA: TGTGCCAGCATGAACTCCCGGGACAGGGCCCATGAGCAGTTCTTC. Its protein is CASMNSRDRAHEQFF.

V gene TRBV18 combines with J gene TRBJ2-3, with D possibly being TRBD2 (6 bases). Trimming took 0 bases from V and 3 from J, leaving 25 bases between them. This CDR3 is built from 20 residues. Germline V gives CDR1 KGHSH, CDR2 LQKENI. CDR3 bases: TGTGCCAGCTCACCACCCTCGAGCGGGCGGAGGCAACCTCTAACAGATACGCAGTATTTT. Translation: CASSPPSSGRRQPLTDTQYF.

The chain uses TRBV28 and TRBJ2-5; TRBD2 agrees at 10 bases. The germline V gene has CDR1 MDHEN and CDR2 SYDVKM. V shed 8 bases and J 4 bases; nucleotides not matched to a gene: 16. The CDR3 extends over 17 amino acids. The CDR3 here is CASAGTGLAGVAETQYF. The CDR3 coding sequence is TGTGCCAGCGCGGGGACAGGCCTAGCGGGAGTCGCAGAGACCCAGTACTTC.

This clonotype came up many times. The chain joins TRBV30 to TRBJ2-5; 8 bases agree with TRBD1. Germline assignment: CDR1 GTSNPN and CDR2 SVGIG (reference sequence). The CDR3 contains 12 residues. J was trimmed by 6 bases and V by 5 bases; bases with no gene match: 5. The CDR3 loop reads CAWGGQGQTQYF. CDR3 DNA: TGTGCCTGGGGAGGACAGGGTCAGACCCAGTACTTC.

There are many counts of this clonotype. This chain connects TRBV6-1 to TRBJ2-7; tentative D call: TRBD1 (6 bases). Trimming left V 10 bases short and J 1 base short, with 11 bases between. CDR1 and CDR2 (germline): MNHNS, SASEGT. This CDR3 is 12 amino acids long. The CDR3 sequence is CATQGYSYEQYF. CDR3 bases: TGTGCCACTCAGGGGTATTCCTACGAGCAGTACTTC.

This clonotype showed up just a few times. The CDR3 coding sequence is TGCAGTTGTCTAGCGGAACAAGGGAATGAGCAGTTCTTC. This encodes CSCLAEQGNEQFF. This chain links TRBV20-1 with TRBJ2-1, with 7 positions matching TRBD2. The CDR3 runs 13 residues. Germline loops: CDR1 DFQATT, CDR2 SNEGSKA (reference sequence). J lost 7 bases, V lost 8 bases, and 11 bases had no gene match.

The chain links TRBV20-1 to TRBJ2-3; 7 bases are shared with TRBD2. The CDR3 is 14 amino acids. The trim removed 3 bases at V and 0 bases at J, leaving 3 bases unmatched. Germline V gene sequence: CDR1 DFQATT, CDR2 SNEGSKA (reference sequence). The CDR3 loop reads CSASGRESTDTQYF. DNA of the CDR3: TGCAGTGCTAGCGGGCGGGAGAGCACAGATACGCAGTATTTT.

This clonotype was counted many times. V gene TRBV11-2 combines with J gene TRBJ2-5; D remains ambiguous. V dropped 3 bases and J dropped 1 base, with 6 bases sitting between them. The CDR3 contains 13 residues. Germline CDR1 SGHAT, CDR2 FQNNGV. The CDR3 reads CASSLMGQETQYF. CDR3 DNA: TGTGCCAGCAGCTTGATGGGCCAAGAGACCCAGTACTTC.

In its sample, this clonotype was seen many times. The V gene is TRBV6-2 or TRBV6-3, the J gene TRBJ2-7, with D perhaps TRBD1 (5 bases). V gave up 4 bases and J gave up 4 bases, with 14 bases separating them. CDR3 length equals 14 residues. CDR1 is MNHEY, CDR2 SVGEGT, per germline. Here the CDR3 DNA reads TGTGCCAGCAGTTCCCGGACAAAGAATTACGAGCAGTACTTC. Its translation is CASSSRTKNYEQYF.